This T cell receptor beta chain was recovered during a study of CXCR3-negative and CXCR3-positive naive CD8 T cells. Findings of the study overall: Memory CD8+ cells had much lower diversity, and both naive subsets had comparably high diversity. Surface CD5 looked about the same in the naive subsets, so the authors worked out TCR strength from TRB CDR3 properties.

Via 5' RACE with UMI labels, TRB cDNA libraries were prepared. TCRdb reanalyzed the 5' RACE reads and collapses them to one entry per CDR3 protein, without DNA. The sample spans 50,000 to 60,000 distinct CDR3 sequences; the ten largest clones claim approximately 0.45%. Sorting was done in triplicate for each CD8+ T cell subset (about 300,000 cells each). CD45RO-CCR7+CD27+CD95- marked naive CD8+ T cells. Regarding this clonotype: Its matching antigen is unknown.

The CDR3 extends over 16 amino acids. The germline CDR1 and CDR2 sequences are MDHEN and SYDVKM. This TCR was recovered from a human donor in good health. Some clones in this sample may be carry-over from other donors' samples. The sequenced sample was naive CXCR3- CD8+ T cells from blood. Described subset: CD45RO-CCR7+CD27+CD95- naive CD8+ T cells lacking CXCR3 (TNR3-). J is TRBJ2-1 and V is TRBV28; TCRdb picks TRBD1, but there is no DNA to check that call. The CDR3 protein is CASTGVRSKPYNEQFF.